The rows below give T cell receptor beta chains drawn from one sample of a study of blood T cell repertoires in COVID-19. The protocol was immunoSEQ multiplex PCR, while the TCRdb copy is restricted to in-frame clones and leaves out a portion. The data contain 300,000 to 350,000 clones, more than 80% of them singletons. Sequenced: peripheral blood. The receptor set was obtained from a woman younger than 45 with COVID-19, enrolled during active disease. Both conserved end residues are part of each CDR3. A D gene is named only where the DNA matches it firmly. Some rows have no size entry. The others give once, few or many, or a class for an expanded clone.

v_call	d_call	clone_size	j_call	cdr3_length	cdr3_aa	cdr3_nt
TRBV5-5	.	.	TRBJ2-5	15	CASSLNLGAGETQYF	TGTGCCAGCAGCTTGAACCTGGGGGCGGGAGAGACCCAGTACTTC
TRBV27	TRBD1	.	TRBJ2-2	15	CASSSDRSRPGELFF	TGTGCCAGCAGTTCGGACAGGTCGCGGCCCGGGGAGCTGTTTTTT
TRBV7-2	.	.	TRBJ2-1	14	CASSWRGRYNEQFF	TGTGCCAGCAGCTGGCGGGGGCGCTACAATGAGCAGTTCTTC
TRBV10-2	TRBD2	.	TRBJ2-5	16	CASSDGLAGAQETQYF	TGCGCCAGCAGTGACGGACTAGCGGGAGCGCAAGAGACCCAGTACTTC
TRBV2	TRBD1	.	TRBJ2-1	14	CASSGGQGWNEQFF	TGTGCCAGCAGTGGAGGACAGGGGTGGAATGAGCAGTTCTTC
TRBV5-4	.	once	TRBJ1-1	14	CASSSGGGRTEAFF	TGTGCCAGCAGCTCCGGGGGGGGAAGGACTGAAGCTTTCTTT
TRBV3-1/TRBV3-2	.	.	TRBJ2-7	12	CASSLGVYEQYF	TGTGCCAGCAGCCTGGGAGTGTACGAGCAGTACTTC
TRBV10-3	.	.	TRBJ1-4	13	CAISASSPEKLFF	TGTGCCATCAGTGCGAGTTCCCCGGAAAAACTGTTTTTT
TRBV6-5	.	once	TRBJ1-5	12	CASRSGREPQHF	TGTGCCAGCAGATCGGGGAGGGAGCCCCAGCATTTT
TRBV4-3	.	.	TRBJ2-7	15	CASSQDIQGIYEQYF	TGCGCCAGCAGCCAAGATATACAGGGAATCTACGAGCAGTACTTC
TRBV2	TRBD1	many	TRBJ2-1	12	CASGTGMNEQFF	TGTGCCAGCGGGACAGGGATGAATGAGCAGTTCTTC
TRBV30	.	.	TRBJ1-4	13	CAWVVPPGEKLFF	TGTGCCTGGGTAGTCCCTCCGGGTGAAAAACTGTTTTTT
TRBV5-1	.	.	TRBJ1-2	15	CASSLTTDPNYGYTF	TGCGCCAGCAGCTTGACGACAGACCCTAACTATGGCTACACCTTC
TRBV7-3	.	.	TRBJ1-5	18	CASSLTWADLRSNQPQHF	TGTGCCAGCAGCTTAACGTGGGCAGACCTACGTAGCAATCAGCCCCAGCATTTT
TRBV18	TRBD1	.	TRBJ1-4	15	CASSPLTGAREKLFF	TGTGCCAGCTCACCCTTGACAGGGGCTCGCGAAAAACTGTTTTTT
TRBV7-9	.	.	TRBJ2-5	11	CASSPLETQYF	TGTGCCAGTTCTCCCCTTGAGACCCAGTACTTC
TRBV4-3	TRBD1	.	TRBJ2-7	15	CASSQDWDRSYEQYF	TGCGCCAGCAGCCAAGATTGGGACAGGTCCTACGAGCAGTACTTC
TRBV4-3	.	.	TRBJ1-6	15	CASSQVSGYNSPLHF	TGCGCCAGCAGCCAAGTATCAGGGTACAATTCACCCCTCCACTTT
TRBV11-2	.	.	TRBJ1-6	14	CASSLLQANSPLHF	TGTGCCAGCAGCTTACTGCAGGCTAATTCACCCCTCCACTTT
TRBV5-1	TRBD1	.	TRBJ1-6	18	CASSLTAAGQVNNSPLHF	TGCGCCAGCAGCTTGACCGCGGCCGGACAGGTTAATAATTCACCCCTCCACTTT
TRBV5-6	TRBD1	.	TRBJ2-7	15	CASRPPGQGPYEQYF	TGTGCCAGCAGGCCTCCGGGACAGGGTCCCTACGAGCAGTACTTC
TRBV27	TRBD2	once	TRBJ2-1	16	CASSRLLAARYNEQFF	TGTGCCAGCAGCCGCCTCCTAGCGGCCCGTTACAATGAGCAGTTCTTC
TRBV27	.	.	TRBJ2-1	14	CASGTTSSYNEQFF	TGTGCCAGTGGCACTACCAGCTCCTACAATGAGCAGTTCTTC
TRBV29-1	TRBD1	.	TRBJ1-1	14	CSVTPTGSLTEAFF	TGCAGCGTTACACCGACAGGGTCCTTGACTGAAGCTTTCTTT
TRBV28	TRBD2	.	TRBJ2-3	15	CASTERREGPPTQYF	TGTGCCAGCACCGAGAGGCGGGAGGGCCCGCCCACGCAGTATTTT
TRBV28	TRBD1	.	TRBJ1-2	13	CASSLSGGRGYTF	TGTGCCAGCAGTTTATCAGGGGGCCGGGGCTACACCTTC
TRBV29-1	.	once	TRBJ2-3	13	CSVDRAFTDTQYF	TGCAGCGTTGACAGGGCGTTCACAGATACGCAGTATTTT
TRBV28	.	once	TRBJ1-4	14	CASSPWGANEKLFF	TGTGCCAGCAGTCCCTGGGGGGCTAATGAAAAACTGTTTTTT
TRBV10-2	.	.	TRBJ2-7	11	CASSDYYEQYF	TGCGCCAGCAGTGATTACTACGAGCAGTACTTC
TRBV6-5	TRBD1	.	TRBJ2-7	15	CASSYYRTGFYEQYF	TGTGCCAGCAGTTACTATAGGACAGGGTTCTACGAGCAGTACTTC
TRBV2	.	.	TRBJ2-7	13	CASSVPGVSEQYF	TGTGCCAGCAGTGTACCAGGGGTAAGCGAGCAGTACTTC
TRBV2	TRBD2	.	TRBJ2-1	14	CASRGAGGPDEQFF	TGTGCCAGCAGAGGGGCGGGAGGGCCGGATGAGCAGTTCTTC
TRBV7-9	.	.	TRBJ1-4	14	CASSLARGNEKLFF	TGTGCCAGCAGCTTGGCAAGGGGTAATGAAAAACTGTTTTTT
TRBV5-6	.	.	TRBJ2-7	15	CASSKLVPGDYEQYF	TGTGCCAGCTCCAAGCTGGTTCCAGGGGACTACGAGCAGTACTTC
TRBV6-5	.	.	TRBJ2-1	15	CASSYFGQFYNEQFF	TGTGCCAGCAGTTACTTCGGACAGTTCTACAATGAGCAGTTCTTC
TRBV2	.	.	TRBJ1-4	15	CASSANSGSNEKLFF	TGTGCCAGCAGCGCAAACTCAGGGTCAAATGAAAAACTGTTTTTT
TRBV21-1	.	few	TRBJ1-5	14	CASTGAAHNQPQHF	TGTGCCAGCACTGGGGCAGCACACAATCAGCCCCAGCATTTT
TRBV27	TRBD2	.	TRBJ2-7	14	CASSPGLGFKEQYF	TGTGCCAGCAGTCCGGGACTAGGATTCAAGGAGCAGTACTTC
TRBV5-4	TRBD1	once	TRBJ2-2	15	CASSLGTGETGELFF	TGTGCCAGCAGCTTGGGGACAGGGGAAACCGGGGAGCTGTTTTTT
TRBV21-1	.	.	TRBJ2-7	15	CASSKLAARVYEQYF	TGTGCCAGCAGCAAACTGGCCGCCAGGGTCTACGAGCAGTACTTC
TRBV24-1	TRBD2	.	TRBJ2-3	16	CATSDGFLAGGNTQYF	TGTGCCACCAGTGATGGATTTCTAGCGGGAGGGAATACGCAGTATTTT
TRBV21-1	.	.	TRBJ2-7	13	CARHTGKTYEQYF	TGTGCCAGACATACAGGGAAGACCTACGAGCAGTACTTC
TRBV9	.	.	TRBJ2-5	13	CASSVAQGETQYF	TGTGCCAGCAGCGTAGCGCAGGGAGAGACCCAGTACTTC
TRBV6-1	.	.	TRBJ2-2	15	CASSDRTVNTGELFF	TGTGCCAGCAGTGACAGGACAGTGAACACCGGGGAGCTGTTTTTT
TRBV9	TRBD2	.	TRBJ2-3	14	CASSGGEGADTQYF	TGTGCCAGCAGCGGAGGGGAGGGCGCAGATACGCAGTATTTT
TRBV3-1/TRBV3-2	.	.	TRBJ2-3	16	CASSQDTGEGTDTQYF	TGTGCCAGCAGCCAAGATACGGGGGAGGGCACAGATACGCAGTATTTT
TRBV15	TRBD2	.	TRBJ2-3	15	CATSKGRLAGDTQYF	TGTGCCACCAGCAAAGGGCGACTAGCGGGAGATACGCAGTATTTT
TRBV27	.	.	TRBJ2-2	16	CASSLPGLGGPGELFF	TGTGCCAGCAGTCTGCCGGGACTTGGGGGACCCGGGGAGCTGTTTTTT
TRBV7-2	TRBD1	.	TRBJ2-1	15	CASSLEQGAYNEQFF	TGTGCCAGCAGCTTAGAACAGGGGGCTTACAATGAGCAGTTCTTC
TRBV4-1	TRBD1	.	TRBJ2-1	14	CASSQRTGPNEQFF	TGCGCCAGCAGCCAGCGGACAGGGCCCAATGAGCAGTTCTTC
TRBV6-5	TRBD1	once	TRBJ1-1	14	CASIPPGGFGQAFF	TGTGCCAGCATTCCCCCAGGGGGCTTTGGTCAAGCTTTCTTT
TRBV29-1	.	once	TRBJ2-3	12	CSVDTTRDTQYF	TGCAGCGTTGACACTACCCGAGATACGCAGTATTTT